This TCR beta chain was retrieved from a study of blood T cell repertoires in COVID-19. In germline, CDR1 is LGHDT, CDR2 YNNKEL (reference sequence). CDR3 length equals 16 residues. The V end was cut by 4 bases, the J end by 2 bases, with 17 bases between. Original methodology: Amplification with reference gene primers provided the estimates of nucleated cell counts. Method: immunoSEQ multiplex PCR; TCRdb's copy keeps in-frame clones and lacks some. V and J calls and clone size are given by that table; D and trimming were obtained from the DNA. The data contain around 250,000 clones, 75% to 90% of them singletons.

The V and J genes are TRBV3-1 (or the pseudogene TRBV3-2) and TRBJ1-1; possible D gene TRBD1, 6 bases. The origin of this receptor is a middle-aged woman who had recovered from COVID-19. Sequencing used peripheral blood. CDR3: CASSRGGSADNTEAFF. CDR3 DNA: TGTGCCAGCAGCCGAGGGGGTAGCGCAGACAACACTGAAGCTTTCTTT.